The rows below give T cell receptor beta chains drawn from one sample of a study of human T cells and chemical hapten exposure. TCRdb ran MiXCR on the reads and lists one entry per CDR3 protein. The sample contains more than 100,000 distinct CDR3 sequences, over 6.5% of which appear only once. The sequenced sample consisted of whole blood. Source of these receptors: a human donor in good health. Some clones in this sample may be carry-over from other donors' samples. The CDR3 runs from the conserved cysteine through the conserved F or W. The D gene is left open where the match is weak. Size tells how often a clone was seen (once, few, many) or the class of an expanded clone, and some rows leave it out.

v_gene	abundance	d_gene	j_gene	CDR3aa
TRBV7-3	-	TRBD1	TRBJ2-2	CASSPDRTNTGELFF
TRBV7-9	-	TRBD1	TRBJ2-4	CASSPGTEESKNIQYF
TRBV18	few	-	TRBJ1-1	CASSPPQGNTEAFF
TRBV18	-	-	TRBJ1-1	CASSPRHPGEGTEAFF
TRBV6-2/TRBV6-3	many	-	TRBJ1-5	CASSYYGGASNQPQHF
TRBV4-3	few	TRBD1	TRBJ2-7	CASSQDWRTGGRSYEQYF
TRBV4-1	many	TRBD1	TRBJ1-2	CASSHSGQGYGYTF
TRBV12-3/TRBV12-4	many	TRBD1	TRBJ1-5	CASSSGTVEGAGGQPQHF
TRBV7-2	many	-	TRBJ1-1	CASSTRGLSTEAFF
TRBV19	few	TRBD2	TRBJ2-7	CASNDGGAEQYF
TRBV6-5	-	-	TRBJ2-7	CASTHLYEQYF
TRBV12-3/TRBV12-4	many	-	TRBJ1-2	CASSLLGGPGDTF
TRBV5-1	-	TRBD1	TRBJ2-7	CASSVDRDRGLPFEQYF
TRBV12-3/TRBV12-4	many	TRBD1	TRBJ2-2	CASRPGQGNTGELFF